This TCR beta chain derives from a study of CD8+CD57+ T cells in acquired aplastic anemia. Selection for sequencing was limited to patients who had shown CD8+CD57+ cell expansion by flow cytometry. CDR1 is SGHDT and CDR2 is YYEEEE in the germline V gene. This CDR3 has 13 residues. V lost 5 bases and J 6 bases, leaving 14 bases between the germline ends. This clonotype was detected many times. Genomic DNA acted as the template from which TCR beta VDJ combination and CDR3 sequence profiling were carried out. Using its own MiXCR run on the reads, TCRdb lists one record per CDR3 protein. The sample contains fewer than 250,000 distinct CDR3 sequences, less than 60% of which appear only once.

The sample was sorted CD4+, CD8+, or CD8+CD57+ T cells (not recorded which) from PBMCs. The chain links TRBV5-6 to TRBJ1-2; possibly TRBD1 for D (6 bases). This TCR came from a human donor with aplastic anemia. The CDR3 loop reads CASSPQGLDGYTF. In DNA form, the CDR3 reads TGTGCCAGCAGTCCACAGGGCCTCGATGGCTACACCTTC.